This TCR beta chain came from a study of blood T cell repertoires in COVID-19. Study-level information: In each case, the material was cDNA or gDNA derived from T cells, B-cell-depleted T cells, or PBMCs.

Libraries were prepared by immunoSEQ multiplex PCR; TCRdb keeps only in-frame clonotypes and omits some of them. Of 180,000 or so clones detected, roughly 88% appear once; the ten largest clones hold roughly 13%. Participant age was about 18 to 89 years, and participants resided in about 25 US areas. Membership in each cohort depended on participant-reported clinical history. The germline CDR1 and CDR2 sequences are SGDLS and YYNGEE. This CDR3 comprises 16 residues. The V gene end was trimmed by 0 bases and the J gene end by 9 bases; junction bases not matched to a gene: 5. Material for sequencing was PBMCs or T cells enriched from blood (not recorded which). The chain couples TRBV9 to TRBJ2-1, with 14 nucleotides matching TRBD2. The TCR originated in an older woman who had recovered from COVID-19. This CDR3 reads CASSVAGTSGSREQFF. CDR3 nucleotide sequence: TGTGCCAGCAGCGTAGCTGGGACTAGCGGGAGTCGTGAGCAGTTCTTC. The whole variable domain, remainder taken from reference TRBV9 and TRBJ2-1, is DSGVTQTPKHLITATGQRVTLRCSPRSGDLSVYWYQQSLDQGLQFLIQYYNGEERAKGNILERFSAQQFPDLHSELNLSSLELGDSALYFCASSVAGTSGSREQFFGPGTRLTVL.